These 23 T cell receptor beta chains originate from one sample sequenced in a study of blood T cell repertoires in COVID-19. Assay used: immunoSEQ multiplex PCR; TCRdb lists only in-frame clones, some missing. The sample contains some 400,000 clones, 70% to 90% of which appear only once. The sequenced material came from peripheral blood. Source of these receptors: a woman between 55 and 75 years old with COVID-19, enrolled during active disease.

The chain carries TRBV10-3 and TRBJ1-5; no firm D call. In germline, CDR1 is ENHRY, CDR2 SYGVKD. The germline V and J ends were trimmed by 2 bases and 1 base, with 12 bases remaining between them. The CDR3 runs to 16 residues. The CDR3 DNA sequence: TGTGCCATCAGTGAGAATCGAGGATCGAGCAATCAGCCCCAGCATTTT. Its translation: CAISENRGSSNQPQHF.

The chain combines TRBV10-3 with TRBJ1-2, with D perhaps TRBD1 (5 bases). V lost 3 bases, J lost 8 bases, and 13 bases lay in between. CDR1 and CDR2 from the germline V gene are ENHRY and SYGVKD. This CDR3 is 13 amino acids long. CDR3 protein: CAISDLAGQGYTF. In nucleotides, the CDR3 is TGTGCCATCAGTGATTTGGCAGGGCAGGGCTACACCTTC.

Regarding this clone: Within the sample, other DNA sequences also encode this same CDR3. V gene TRBV3-1 (or the pseudogene TRBV3-2) combines with J gene TRBJ2-5; 7 bases are a match to TRBD1. Germline CDR1 and CDR2: LGHDT and YNNKEL (reference sequence). V trimming: 4 bases; J trimming: 5 bases; junction bases outside the gene matches: 7. The CDR3 extends over 14 amino acids. CDR3 protein: CASSRRQGSETQYF. In nucleotides, the CDR3 is TGTGCCAGCAGCCGTCGACAGGGATCGGAGACCCAGTACTTC.

The chain combines TRBV14 with TRBJ1-2, with D perhaps TRBD1 (5 bases). The germline V gene encodes CDR1 SGHDN and CDR2 FVKESK. This CDR3 is built from 14 residues. V dropped 1 base and J dropped 7 bases, with 13 bases sitting between them. Here the CDR3 DNA reads TGTGCCAGCAGCCAAGGGAGGGGTTTTGGTGGCTACACCTTC. Amino acids: CASSQGRGFGGYTF.

V gene TRBV11-2 combines with J gene TRBJ1-2; 7 bases line up with TRBD1. This CDR3 spans 15 amino acids. Germline CDR1 and CDR2: SGHAT and FQNNGV. V was clipped by 5 bases and J by 4 bases; unmatched bases: 10. The CDR3 protein is CASSTRQGQTYGYTF. The CDR3 DNA reads TGTGCCAGCAGCACCCGACAGGGCCAAACCTATGGCTACACCTTC.

There are a few counts of this clone. The chain employs TRBV7-9 and TRBJ2-4; maybe TRBD2 (5 bases). Germline V lookup: CDR1 SEHNR, CDR2 FQNEAQ (reference sequence). V lost 4 bases, J lost 8 bases, and 12 bases lay in between. There are 13 residues in the CDR3. The CDR3 loop reads CASSYGTGDIQYF. CDR3 DNA: TGTGCCAGCAGCTACGGAACCGGGGACATTCAGTACTTC.

V and J are TRBV11-2 and TRBJ2-1; 7 positions agree with TRBD2. Germline V gene data show CDR1 as SGHAT and CDR2 as FQNNGV. This CDR3 spans 15 amino acids. With 5 bases clipped from V and 2 bases from J, the junction kept 6 bases outside the gene matches. The CDR3 sequence is CASSRAGGTYNEQFF. CDR3 in DNA: TGTGCCAGCAGCCGGGCCGGGGGGACCTACAATGAGCAGTTCTTC.

This rearrangement joins TRBV11-2 to TRBJ2-3, with 9 positions matching TRBD2. Trimming at V came to 5 bases and at J to 3 bases, leaving 3 bases not matched to a gene. Per the germline V gene, CDR1 is SGHAT and CDR2 is FQNNGV. The CDR3 runs to 14 residues. The CDR3 loop reads CASSQSGGTDTQYF. The CDR3 DNA sequence: TGTGCCAGCAGCCAGAGCGGGGGGACAGATACGCAGTATTTT.

The chain combines TRBV3-1 (or the pseudogene TRBV3-2) with TRBJ1-1; 8 nucleotides match TRBD1. CDR3 length: 16 amino acids. CDR1 and CDR2 from the germline V gene are LGHDT and YNNKEL (reference sequence). J lost 1 base, V lost 1 base, and 5 bases had no gene match. Here the CDR3 reads CASSQGQGTGNTEAFF. In nucleotides, the CDR3 is TGTGCCAGCAGCCAAGGACAGGGGACGGGGAACACTGAAGCTTTCTTT.

The chain is built from TRBV6-5 and TRBJ1-2; 10 bases fit TRBD1. The germline CDR1 and CDR2 sequences are MNHEY and SVGAGI. This CDR3 has 16 amino acids. V trimming: 4 bases; J trimming: 4 bases; junction bases outside the gene matches: 9. CDR3 sequence reads: CASSWQTGTGVYGYTF. The DNA for the CDR3 is TGTGCCAGCAGTTGGCAAACCGGGACAGGGGTCTATGGCTACACCTTC.

This chain joins TRBV10-1 and TRBJ2-3, with unresolved D. Trimming stripped 3 bases from V and 3 bases from J, with 10 bases between. The length of the CDR3 is 14 residues. The germline V gene has CDR1 WNHNN and CDR2 SYGVQD (reference sequence). The CDR3 coding sequence is TGCGCCAGCAGTGACGGCAGGTGGACAGATACGCAGTATTTT. Translating it yields CASSDGRWTDTQYF.

The chain recombines TRBV3-1 (or the pseudogene TRBV3-2) with TRBJ1-2, with D perhaps TRBD1 (6 bases). Germline V gene sequence: CDR1 LGHDT, CDR2 YNNKEL (reference sequence). V lost 6 bases and J 5 bases, leaving 19 bases between the germline ends. This CDR3 contains 15 residues. The CDR3 here is CASSRLYRVYYGYTF. CDR3 nucleotides: TGTGCCAGCAGTCGATTGTACAGGGTGTATTATGGCTACACCTTC.

The rearrangement joins TRBV6-4 to TRBJ1-5; D is ambiguous. Germline CDR1 reads MRHNA; CDR2 reads SNTAGT. V lost 5 bases to trimming and J lost 0 bases, with 11 bases between them. This CDR3 comprises 15 residues. In DNA form, the CDR3 reads TGTGCCAGCAGTCGAACAGCCGATAGCAATCAGCCCCAGCATTTT. This translates into CASSRTADSNQPQHF.

This chain links TRBV2 with TRBJ1-5; the D gene is possibly TRBD1 (6 bases). The germline V gene has CDR1 SNHLY and CDR2 FYNNEI. V lost 6 bases to trimming and J lost 3 bases, with 21 bases between them. The CDR3 spans 17 residues. The CDR3, as DNA: TGTGCCAGCAGCGTAAGGTGGGGGACACGCACCAATCAGCCCCAGCATTTT. As protein: CASSVRWGTRTNQPQHF.

The J gene is TRBJ1-1, the V gene TRBV5-1; D gene ambiguous. The CDR3 is 15 residues long. V shed 1 base and J shed 0 bases, with 10 bases lying between them. Germline CDR1 reads SGHRS; CDR2 reads YFSETQ. The CDR3 bases are TGCGCCAGCAGCTTGCTGGTCCACATGAACACTGAAGCTTTCTTT. Translation: CASSLLVHMNTEAFF.

The V and J genes are TRBV7-9 and TRBJ1-2, with D perhaps TRBD1 (6 bases). Looked up from germline, CDR1 is SEHNR and CDR2 is FQNEAQ (reference sequence). Trimming shortened V by 0 bases and J by 0 bases, and 14 bases separated the two germline ends. The CDR3 is 17 amino acids. The CDR3 spells CASSLATGSRPNYGYTF. CDR3 bases: TGTGCCAGCAGCTTAGCCACAGGGAGTCGGCCTAACTATGGCTACACCTTC. Full variable domain (remainder filled in from reference TRBV7-9 and TRBJ1-2): DTGVSQNPRHKITKRGQNVTFRCDPISEHNRLYWYRQTLGQGPEFLTYFQNEAQLEKSRLLSDRFSAERPKGSFSTLEIQRTEQGDSAMYLCASSLATGSRPNYGYTFGSGTRLTVV.

The count of this clone is one. This rearrangement joins TRBV21-1 to TRBJ1-2. TRBV21-1 is shown as a pseudogene. This CDR3 has 17 amino acids. This chain's CDR3 is CASSKALSGGNPYGYTF. For the CDR3, the DNA is TGTGCCAGCAGCAAAGCGCTTTCCGGGGGAAATCCTTATGGCTACACCTTC.

The chain employs TRBV11-2 and TRBJ1-5, with 8 bases fitting TRBD1. CDR1 and CDR2 (germline): SGHAT, FQNNGV. The V and J ends lost 0 bases and 2 bases, in that order; junction bases with no gene match: 6. This CDR3 has 17 amino acids. CDR3 sequence: CASSLEARGHRNQPQHF. CDR3 bases: TGTGCCAGCAGCTTAGAAGCCAGGGGGCATCGCAATCAGCCCCAGCATTTT.

The CDR3 here is CASRQLASSYEQYF. The DNA for the CDR3 is TGCGCCAGCAGACAACTAGCGTCCTCCTACGAGCAGTACTTC. This sequence joins TRBV5-1 and TRBJ2-7; 7 nucleotides match TRBD2. Trimming removed 5 bases from V and 0 bases from J; junction bases left unmatched: 5. The germline CDR1 and CDR2 sequences are SGHRS and YFSETQ. The CDR3 totals 14 residues.

The chain recombines TRBV3-1 (or the pseudogene TRBV3-2) with TRBJ2-3; 7 bases line up with TRBD2. V lost 4 bases and J lost 0; bases outside the gene matches: 10. Germline V lookup: CDR1 LGHDT, CDR2 YNNKEL (reference sequence). The length of the CDR3 is 17 residues. In DNA, the CDR3 is TGTGCCAGCAGCCGGCTTTCAGCGCGGGGGAGCACAGATACGCAGTATTTT. Its translation: CASSRLSARGSTDTQYF.

The chain combines TRBV30 with TRBJ1-1; 10 positions agree with TRBD1. V shed 3 bases and J 5 bases; nucleotides not matched to a gene: 6. CDR3 size: 14 residues. Germline values: CDR1 GTSNPN, CDR2 SVGIG (reference sequence). The CDR3 loop is CAWRDRGRETEAFF. CDR3 in DNA: TGTGCCTGGAGAGACAGGGGGCGGGAGACTGAAGCTTTCTTT.

The J gene is TRBJ2-7, the V gene TRBV9, with a tentative D call TRBD1 (5 bases). The CDR3 is 15 residues long. V was trimmed by 0 bases and J by 2 bases, leaving 12 bases between them. Germline V gene sequence: CDR1 SGDLS, CDR2 YYNGEE. The CDR3: CASSVVAGSAYEQYF. The CDR3 bases are TGTGCCAGCAGCGTAGTGGCAGGGTCGGCCTACGAGCAGTACTTC.

V and J are TRBV27 and TRBJ2-1; possible D gene TRBD1, 6 bases. CDR1 is MNHEY and CDR2 is SMNVEV in the germline V gene (reference sequence). The germline V and J ends were trimmed by 5 bases and 2 bases, with 13 bases remaining between them. The length of the CDR3 is 15 residues. CDR3 DNA: TGTGCCAGCAGTCCATACCAGGGGACCTACAATGAGCAGTTCTTC. It translates to CASSPYQGTYNEQFF.